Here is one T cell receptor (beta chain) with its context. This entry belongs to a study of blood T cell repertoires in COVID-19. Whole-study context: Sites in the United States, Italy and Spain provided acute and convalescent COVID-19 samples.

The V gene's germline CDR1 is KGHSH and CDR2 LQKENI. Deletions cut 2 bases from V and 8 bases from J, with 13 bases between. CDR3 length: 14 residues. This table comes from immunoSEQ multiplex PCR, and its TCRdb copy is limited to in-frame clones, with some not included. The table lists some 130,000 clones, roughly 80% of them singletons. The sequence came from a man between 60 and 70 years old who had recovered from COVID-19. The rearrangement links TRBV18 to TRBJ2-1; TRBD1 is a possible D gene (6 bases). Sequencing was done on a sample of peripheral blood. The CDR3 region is CASSPGDRIHEQFF. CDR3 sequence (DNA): TGTGCCAGCTCACCAGGAGACAGGATCCATGAGCAGTTCTTC.